One and the same sample provided the 24 T cell receptor beta chains below, sequenced in a study of T-cell memory formation after mild COVID-19 (dated by TCRdb to the early 2020s). The method behind the library was 5' RACE. TCRdb shows the sequencer as Illumina NovaSeq 6000. TCRdb's own reprocessing of the public reads used fastp at Q25 and MiXCR and kept productive beta chains. CDR3 protein duplicates are merged, each entry listing the most common genes and DNA. Here the sample has some 320,000 distinct CDR3 sequences; roughly an eighth occur a single time. The ten largest clones represent under 25% of the sample. Sequencing used PBMCs or a T cell subset sorted from them (not recorded which). The receptors were gathered from a man aged 18 to 35 who had mild COVID-19 (a few samples of this study predate the infection). The sample titles of this study are shuffled in the database, so cell type and time point are left out; the donor was told from shared clones.

Comments on this clonotype: Germline and junction disagree at one end, which may indicate a read error. The rearrangement links TRBV4-3 to TRBJ2-3, with 11 bases matching TRBD2. The CDR3 extends over 18 amino acids. Germline CDR1 is LGHNA and CDR2 is YSLEER. The CDR3 DNA follows: TGCGCCAGCAGCCAAGATCTGGGGCTAGCGGGGGGCCTGCGTCCCCCTCTTTTT. Its translation is CASSQDLGLAGGLRPPLF.

V is TRBV12-3 or TRBV12-4 and J is TRBJ1-5; 7 nucleotides match TRBD1. Trimming cost V 6 bases and J 2 bases; bases outside gene matches: 7. The CDR3 is 15 residues long. CDR3 in amino acids: CASSRQDRRNQPQHF. The CDR3 DNA is TGTGCCAGCAGCCGACAGGACAGGCGCAATCAGCCCCAGCATTTT.

This clonotype has just a few counts. The V gene is TRBV11-2, the J gene TRBJ2-7; D remains unclear. The CDR3 has 13 amino acids. Deletions cut 2 bases from V and 0 bases from J, with 5 bases between. In germline, CDR1 is SGHAT, CDR2 FQNNGV. The CDR3 here is CASSLRSSYEQYV. The DNA of the CDR3 is TGTGCCAGCAGCTTAAGGAGCTCCTACGAGCAGTACGTC.

The chain links TRBV18 to TRBJ1-2; TRBD1 matches at 7 bases. The CDR3 is made up of 19 amino acids. Germline lookup yields CDR1 KGHSH and CDR2 LQKENI. J gave up 5 bases and V 6 bases, and 24 bases lay outside the gene matches. The CDR3 protein is CASSPFPGQQSVARYGYTF. The DNA of the CDR3 is TGTGCCAGCTCCCCATTTCCGGGACAGCAGTCGGTCGCTCGGTATGGCTACACCTTC.

The V call is TRBV7-2, the J call TRBJ2-5; perhaps TRBD2 as D (6 bases). The CDR3 consists of 15 residues. The germline CDR1 and CDR2 sequences are SGHTA and FQGNSA. V lost 5 bases and J lost 2, with 15 bases in between. The CDR3 reads CASSRRGIAQETQYF. DNA for the CDR3: TGTGCCAGCAGCCGCCGGGGGATAGCTCAAGAGACCCAGTACTTC.

The rearrangement uses TRBV27 and TRBJ1-1; D uncertain. V gave up 6 bases and J gave up 0 bases, with 8 bases separating them. This CDR3 is 13 amino acids long. Germline CDR1 MNHEY, CDR2 SMNVEV (reference sequence). Here the CDR3 DNA reads TGTGCCAGCAGGGGGTTTTTGAACACTGAAGCTTTCTTT. Protein product: CASRGFLNTEAFF.

The chain links TRBV20-1 to TRBJ2-7; 7 bases are a match to TRBD2. V was pared by 6 bases and J by 2 bases, with 1 base of the junction left unmatched. This CDR3 has 11 amino acids. Germline CDR1 DFQATT, CDR2 SNEGSKA (reference sequence). CDR3 region: CSAGGAYEQYV. CDR3 in DNA: TGCAGTGCGGGGGGGGCCTACGAGCAGTACGTC.

The CDR3 region is CAISGTGDDEQYF. DNA for the CDR3: TGTGCCATCAGTGGGACAGGGGATGACGAGCAGTACTTC. The chain is built from TRBV10-3 and TRBJ2-7, with 9 bases that match TRBD1. The CDR3 is made up of 13 amino acids. Losses at the gene ends were 4 bases for V and 5 bases for J; bases not matched to a gene: 3. Germline assignment: CDR1 ENHRY and CDR2 SYGVKD.

In its sample, this clonotype was seen a few times. This chain joins TRBV24-1 and TRBJ2-3; 8 bases fit TRBD2. J gave up 4 bases and V 3 bases, and 8 bases lay outside the gene matches. This CDR3 has 16 residues. Germline V lookup: CDR1 KGHDR, CDR2 SFDVKD. The CDR3 nucleotides are TGTGCCACCAGTGATCTACCGGGACTAGAGGCAGATACGCAGTATTTT. It yields the protein CATSDLPGLEADTQYF.

This clonotype came up a few times. The rearrangement joins TRBV7-2 to TRBJ1-5; D gene uncertain. The germline V and J ends were trimmed by 4 bases and 4 bases, with 8 bases remaining between them. Per the germline V gene, CDR1 is SGHTA and CDR2 is FQGNSA. The CDR3 runs 13 residues. This chain's CDR3 is CASSSSENQPQHF. In DNA, the CDR3 is TGTGCCAGCAGCTCCTCAGAAAATCAGCCCCAGCATTTT.

The J gene is TRBJ1-6, the V gene TRBV5-1; the D gene is possibly TRBD1 (5 bases). Deletions cut 3 bases from V and 5 bases from J, with 12 bases between. The CDR3 contains 15 residues. The germline CDR1 and CDR2 sequences are SGHRS and YFSETQ. The CDR3 sequence is CASSSGIRDNSPLHF. Written as DNA, the CDR3 is TGCGCCAGCAGCTCAGGGATTAGGGATAATTCACCCCTCCACTTT.

This clonotype was seen a few times. V usage is TRBV30 and J usage is TRBJ2-7; the D gene could be TRBD1 or TRBD2 (6 bases each). There are 11 residues in the CDR3. In germline, CDR1 is GTSNPN, CDR2 SVGIG (reference sequence). Trimming shortened V by 4 bases and J by 3 bases, and 7 bases separated the two germline ends. This CDR3 is CAWKGGYEQYF. As DNA, the CDR3 is TGTGCCTGGAAGGGGGGCTACGAGCAGTACTTC.

This clonotype was found many times. This chain links TRBV11-1 with TRBJ2-4; 8 nucleotides align to TRBD1. Germline loops: CDR1 SGHAT, CDR2 FQDESV (reference sequence). This CDR3 is built from 17 residues. V shed 5 bases, J shed 1 base, and the junction held 10 bases outside the gene matches. The CDR3 DNA follows: TGTGCCAGCAGCGATCCCCGGACAGGGCACGCCAAAAACATTCAGTACTTC. This encodes CASSDPRTGHAKNIQYF.

The chain joins TRBV9 to TRBJ2-1, with 7 bases matching TRBD2. J gave up 4 bases and V 4 bases, and 11 bases lay outside the gene matches. This CDR3 has 16 residues. Germline assignment: CDR1 SGDLS and CDR2 YYNGEE. CDR3 DNA: TGTGCCAGCAGCCCCTACTTTGCGGGGGTTTACAATGAGCAGTTCTTC. Protein product: CASSPYFAGVYNEQFF.

This rearrangement joins TRBV5-1 to TRBJ2-7; 10 bases align to TRBD1. V lost 4 bases and J lost 6; bases outside the gene matches: 4. CDR1 and CDR2 (germline): SGHRS, YFSETQ. The CDR3 contains 13 residues. The CDR3: CASSAGQGSEQYF. DNA of the CDR3: TGCGCCAGCAGCGCGGGACAGGGGAGCGAGCAGTACTTC.

The chain has TRBV5-1 and TRBJ1-2, with TRBD1 matching over 10 bases. From germline, CDR1 is SGHRS and CDR2 YFSETQ. The CDR3 has 16 amino acids. The V and J ends lost 2 bases and 7 bases, in that order; junction bases with no gene match: 11. CDR3 DNA: TGCGCCAGCAGCTTTACTCCGGGACAGGGGCTTGGTGGCTACACCTTC. Protein sequence: CASSFTPGQGLGGYTF.

This clonotype was counted only a few times. The V call is TRBV12-3 or TRBV12-4, the J call TRBJ1-5; 7 bases match TRBD1. The CDR3 loop spans 13 amino acids. J gave up 5 bases and V 6 bases, and 4 bases lay outside the gene matches. The CDR3 DNA reads as TGTGCCAGCAGCACGGACAGGTATCAGCCCCAGCATTTT. Residues: CASSTDRYQPQHF.

This clonotype was recorded a few times. V is TRBV10-1 and J is TRBJ2-2, with D possibly being TRBD1 (8 bases). CDR1 WNHNN and CDR2 SYGVQD come from the germline V gene (reference sequence). The V end was cut by 11 bases, the J end by 4 bases, with 23 bases between. CDR3 size: 16 residues. In DNA, the CDR3 is TGCGCCTCTTTCCGACCGGACAGGGAGGGCACCGGGGAGCTGTTTTTT. Protein: CASFRPDREGTGELFF.

The V gene is TRBV2, the J gene TRBJ2-5; TRBD2 might be the D (6 bases). CDR1 is SNHLY and CDR2 is FYNNEI in the germline V gene. This CDR3 has 13 amino acids. Trimming stripped 3 bases from V and 5 bases from J, with 10 bases between. In DNA, the CDR3 is TGTGCCAGCAGTGACGGGGGTAGGGAGACCCAGTACTTC. Residues: CASSDGGRETQYF.

The J gene is TRBJ2-3, the V gene TRBV7-2; unclear D gene. This CDR3 is built from 14 residues. V lost 2 bases, J lost 2 bases, and 8 bases lay in between. Germline V gene data show CDR1 as SGHTA and CDR2 as FQGNSA. As DNA, the CDR3 is TGTGCCAGCAGCTTATCTGTGAACACAGATACGCAGTATTTT. It translates to CASSLSVNTDTQYF.

The gene calls are TRBV9 and TRBJ2-3, with unresolved D. Germline CDR1 is SGDLS and CDR2 is YYNGEE. Deletions cut 4 bases from V and 2 bases from J, with 11 bases between. The CDR3 length is 14 residues. CDR3 nucleotide sequence: TGTGCCAGCAGCCCCCAGGCCCTCACAGATACGCAGTATTTT. Amino acids: CASSPQALTDTQYF.

The chain couples TRBV7-2 to TRBJ2-3; D gene uncertain. Germline lookup yields CDR1 SGHTA and CDR2 FQGNSA. V was pared by 2 bases and J by 10 bases, with 16 bases between. This CDR3 has 14 residues. CDR3 nucleotides: TGTGCCAGCAGCTTAATGATCGCATCAGGTGCGCAGTATTTT. It specifies CASSLMIASGAQYF.

The CDR3 nucleotides are TGCGCCAGCAGCCAAGGCCCTAACAATGAGCAGTTCTTC. Translated: CASSQGPNNEQFF. The J gene is TRBJ2-1, the V gene TRBV4-3, with D hard to call. V gave up 1 base and J gave up 5 bases, with 6 bases separating them. The CDR3 loop spans 13 amino acids. Germline loops: CDR1 LGHNA, CDR2 YSLEER.

This clonotype occurred many times. The chain recombines TRBV5-1 with TRBJ2-6; D is unresolved. Germline V gene sequence: CDR1 SGHRS, CDR2 YFSETQ. The CDR3 contains 15 residues. Trimming took off 4 bases at V and 4 bases at J, with 12 bases between the two ends. CDR3 region: CASSPTPDGANVLTF. CDR3 coding DNA: TGCGCCAGCAGCCCGACTCCCGACGGGGCCAACGTCCTGACTTTC.